This entry lists 5 T cell receptor beta chains sequenced from one sample in a study of blood T cells in healthy people across ages. Through a sample-barcoded 5' primer and a J-beta primer mix, a second PCR was run for roughly 6 to 11 cycles. MiXCR, run by TCRdb on the 5' RACE reads, gives a single entry per CDR3 protein. The sample yields some 900,000 distinct CDR3 sequences, under 50% seen once. Sequences were obtained from blood. The receptors derive from a man aged 25-40 years in good health.

V is TRBV14 and J is TRBJ2-4; D unresolved. The germline V gene encodes CDR1 SGHDN and CDR2 FVKESK. Trimming took off 3 bases at V and 1 base at J, with 1 base between the two ends. The CDR3 runs 12 residues. DNA for the CDR3: TGTGCCAGCAGCCAGGCCAAAAACATTCAGTACTTC. Its protein is CASSQAKNIQYF.

This clonotype was counted once. V and J are TRBV5-5 and TRBJ2-7; 9 bases are a match to TRBD2. Losses at the gene ends were 4 bases for V and 2 bases for J; bases not matched to a gene: 7. This CDR3 has 15 amino acids. The germline CDR1 and CDR2 sequences are SGHKS and YYEKEE (reference sequence). The CDR3 region has the DNA TGTGCCAGCAGCAACCCTAGCGGGACCCCCTACGAGCAGTACTTC. The encoded protein is CASSNPSGTPYEQYF.

This clonotype was detected a few times. The CDR3 coding sequence is TGTGCCAGCAGTACGCTCCAGCAGGGGTACACAGATACGCAGTATTTT. Its protein product is CASSTLQQGYTDTQYF. This chain connects TRBV27 to TRBJ2-3, with D possibly TRBD1 on 6 matching bases. This CDR3 comprises 16 residues. Germline V gene sequence: CDR1 MNHEY, CDR2 SMNVEV (reference sequence). V lost 5 bases and J 2 bases, leaving 17 bases between the germline ends.

The chain couples TRBV6-2 or TRBV6-3 to TRBJ1-6, with TRBD1 identical over 10 bases. V dropped 7 bases and J dropped 10; count of bases not matched to a gene: 10. Germline-derived CDR1 and CDR2 are MNHEY and SVGEGT. There are 15 residues in the CDR3. CDR3 bases: TGTGCCAGCAAGACCCGGGACAGGGGATCCTCACCCCTCCACTTT. It yields the protein CASKTRDRGSSPLHF.

This chain connects TRBV4-1 to TRBJ2-3; weak D call: TRBD2 (5 bases). CDR1 is MGHRA, CDR2 YSYEKL, per germline. The CDR3 loop spans 15 amino acids. Trimming removed 4 bases from V and 2 bases from J, with 13 bases in between. The CDR3 region has the DNA TGCGCCAGCAGCCGATCTAGCCGGGCCACAGATACGCAGTATTTT. Translated, it gives CASSRSSRATDTQYF.